Listed below are T cell receptor beta chains from one sample, sequenced in a study of T-cell memory formation after mild COVID-19. TCRdb re-called the 5' RACE reads with MiXCR, one entry per CDR3 protein. Found here are tens of thousands of distinct CDR3 sequences, less than 15% of them singletons; the top ten hold under 25%. The sequenced sample was PBMCs or a T cell subset sorted from them (not recorded which). The receptors shown here come from a young man who had mild COVID-19 (a few samples of this study predate the infection). Cell type and time point are not known. CDR3s include the opening cysteine and the closing phenylalanine or tryptophan. D genes are given only for firm matches. Clone size is shown for a subset of rows, as once, few, many or a class of expanded clone.

clone_size d_call j_call v_call cdr3_aa cdr3_nt
few NA TRBJ2-4 TRBV28 CASTLSGTAKNIQYF TGTGCCAGCACTCTCTCTGGGACAGCCAAAAACATTCAGTACTTC
NA TRBD2 TRBJ2-7 TRBV7-2 CASSLYYGLAGGEQYF TGTGCCAGCAGCTTATACTATGGACTAGCGGGGGGCGAGCAGTACTTC
few NA TRBJ1-1 TRBV12-3/TRBV12-4 CASSYGQGITEAFF TGTGCCAGCAGTTATGGCCAGGGGATCACTGAAGCTTTCTTT
few NA TRBJ2-5 TRBV9 CASGPRSGTQYF TGTGCCAGCGGACCTCGATCCGGGACCCAGTACTTC
few NA TRBJ2-2 TRBV20-1 CSASRRARTGELFF TGCAGTGCTAGCCGTCGAGCGCGGACCGGGGAGCTGTTTTTT
many NA TRBJ2-2 TRBV2 CASSADTGELFF TGTGCCAGCAGTGCAGACACCGGGGAGCTGTTTTTT
NA TRBD1 TRBJ2-5 TRBV29-1 CSVEGQGAQETQYF TGCAGCGTTGAAGGACAGGGGGCCCAAGAGACCCAGTACTTC
many TRBD1 TRBJ2-7 TRBV12-5 CASGPGTGVIEQYF TGTGCTAGTGGTCCCGGGACAGGGGTCATAGAGCAGTACTTC
few NA TRBJ1-5 TRBV11-2 CASSFRGLEGQPQHF TGTGCCAGCAGCTTCAGGGGTTTAGAGGGTCAGCCCCAGCATTTT
NA TRBD2 TRBJ2-2 TRBV24-1 CATSDRGTSPGTGELFF TGTGCCACCAGTGATCGGGGGACTAGCCCAGGCACCGGGGAGCTGTTTTTT
NA NA TRBJ2-7 TRBV5-1 CASSVGTDTGEQYF TGCGCCAGCAGCGTAGGGACGGATACGGGGGAGCAGTACTTC
few NA TRBJ2-5 TRBV14 CASSHIRGETQYF TGTGCCAGCAGCCATATCCGCGGGGAGACCCAGTACTTC
NA TRBD2 TRBJ2-5 TRBV4-1 CASSQGGGGAVGETQYF TGCGCCAGCAGCCAAGGAGGCGGGGGGGCCGTTGGAGAGACCCAGTACTTC
many NA TRBJ2-3 TRBV4-1 CASSQDFTAASTDTQYF TGCGCCAGCAGCCAAGATTTTACGGCAGCTTCAACAGATACGCAGTATTTT
many NA TRBJ1-4 TRBV12-3/TRBV12-4 CASSPSGTNEKLFF TGTGCCAGCAGTCCTAGTGGGACTAATGAAAAACTGTTTTTT